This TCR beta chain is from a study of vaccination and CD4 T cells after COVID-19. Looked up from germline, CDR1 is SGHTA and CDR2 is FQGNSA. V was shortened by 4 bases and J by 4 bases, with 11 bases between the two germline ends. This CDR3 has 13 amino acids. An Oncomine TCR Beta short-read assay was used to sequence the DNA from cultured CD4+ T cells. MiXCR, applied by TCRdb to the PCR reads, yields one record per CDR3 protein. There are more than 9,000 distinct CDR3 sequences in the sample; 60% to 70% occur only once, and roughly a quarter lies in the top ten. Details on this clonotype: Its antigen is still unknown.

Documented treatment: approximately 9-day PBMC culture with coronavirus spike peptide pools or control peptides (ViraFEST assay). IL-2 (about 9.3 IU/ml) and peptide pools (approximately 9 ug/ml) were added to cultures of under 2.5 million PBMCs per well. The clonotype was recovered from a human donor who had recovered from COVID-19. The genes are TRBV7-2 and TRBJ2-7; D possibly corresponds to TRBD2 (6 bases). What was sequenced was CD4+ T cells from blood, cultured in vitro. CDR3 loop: CASSWRDSYEQYF. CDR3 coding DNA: TGTGCCAGCAGCTGGAGGGATAGTTACGAGCAGTACTTC.